This TCR beta chain appears in the sequencing data of a study of blood T cell repertoires in COVID-19. Turning to the study itself: COVID-19 samples, acute and convalescent, were from the United States, Italy and Spain.

The method was immunoSEQ multiplex PCR; TCRdb's version includes in-frame clones alone and lacks a portion of them. The profile shows around 42,000 clones, around 91% of them singletons. Germline loops: CDR1 SGHDT, CDR2 YYEEEE. Between the trimmed V and J ends, which lost 1 base and 4 bases, there was a span of 17 bases. The CDR3 consists of 16 residues. The J gene is TRBJ1-2, the V gene TRBV5-6, with D maybe TRBD1 (5 bases). The sequenced sample consisted of peripheral blood. This TCR came from a man aged 25 to 45 with active or convalescent COVID-19. As DNA, the CDR3 is TGTGCCAGCAGCTTGTGGCTGGGGGAGGTCGGCTATGGCTACACCTTC. The encoded protein is CASSLWLGEVGYGYTF.